One and the same sample provided the 13 T cell receptor beta chains below, sequenced in a study of PD-1 blockade in classical Hodgkin lymphoma. The time point denotes: newly diagnosed, previously untreated cHL patient sample. After PBMCs were thawed, their CD8+ T cells were isolated by magnetic negative selection. The table came from immunoSEQ multiplex PCR; TCRdb's copy has only in-frame clones and leaves some out. The table includes about 21,000 clones, around nine tenths detected once. Material for sequencing was CD8+ T cells from blood. The receptors shown here come from a human donor with classical Hodgkin lymphoma.

A note on this clone: At one end, the junction sequence differs from germline, possibly due to a read error. The chain carries TRBV5-1 and TRBJ1-1; 8 bases are a match to TRBD1. Germline lookup yields CDR1 SGHRS and CDR2 YFSETQ. The CDR3 loop spans 13 amino acids. CDR3: CASSLDRVSEAFF. CDR3 bases: TGCGCCAGCAGTTTGGACAGGGTCTCTGAAGCTTTCTTT.

This sequence joins TRBV30 and TRBJ2-1; D gene unclear. CDR3 length: 11 amino acids. V was clipped by 3 bases and J by 9 bases, with 9 bases between them. Germline V gene data show CDR1 as GTSNPN and CDR2 as SVGIG (reference sequence). CDR3 region: CAWRLGSEQFF. CDR3 nucleotides: TGTGCCTGGAGGCTAGGTAGTGAGCAGTTCTTC.

The rearrangement joins TRBV7-3 to TRBJ2-1; 8 nucleotides match TRBD2. The CDR3 runs 15 residues. The V gene's germline CDR1 is SGHTA and CDR2 FQGTGA. After removal of 4 bases from V and 5 bases from J, the junction contained 7 bases not matched to a gene. DNA for the CDR3: TGTGCCAGCAGCTCCTGGGCGGGGGGACACAATGAGCAGTTCTTC. Translated: CASSSWAGGHNEQFF.

This sequence joins TRBV27 and TRBJ1-1, with D possibly being TRBD1 (6 bases). V lost 4 bases and J 4 bases, leaving 13 bases between the germline ends. Germline V gene data show CDR1 as MNHEY and CDR2 as SMNVEV (reference sequence). This CDR3 is built from 14 residues. DNA for the CDR3: TGTGCCAGCAGTTATGCAGGGGCTTTCACTGAAGCTTTCTTT. It codes for CASSYAGAFTEAFF.

A few counts support this clone. J is TRBJ1-1 and V is TRBV4-3, with D possibly matching TRBD1 (5 bases). The germline V and J ends were trimmed by 3 bases and 5 bases, with 13 bases remaining between them. This CDR3 has 14 residues. Germline V gives CDR1 LGHNA, CDR2 YSLEER. CDR3 amino acids: CASSQSGSWTEAFF. DNA for the CDR3: TGCGCCAGCAGCCAGTCAGGGAGTTGGACTGAAGCTTTCTTT.

This clone is a singleton in its sample. The gene calls are TRBV6-1 and TRBJ1-5; D remains unclear. The germline gives CDR1 MNHNS, CDR2 SASEGT. The CDR3 loop spans 13 amino acids. Trimming left V 2 bases short and J 5 bases short, with 7 bases between. Written as DNA, the CDR3 is TGTGCCAGCAGTGAAACGCGCGATCAGCCCCAGCATTTT. Translating it yields CASSETRDQPQHF.

V and J are TRBV7-7 and TRBJ1-5, with TRBD1 matching over 8 bases. Germline trimming cut 1 base from V and 1 base from J; bases unmatched to any gene: 3. CDR1 and CDR2 from the germline V gene are SSHAT and FNYEAQ (reference sequence). The CDR3 is made up of 16 amino acids. This chain's CDR3 is CASSLVRDRSNQPQHF. The CDR3 bases are TGTGCCAGCAGCTTAGTGCGGGACAGGAGCAATCAGCCCCAGCATTTT.

J is TRBJ2-7 and V is TRBV5-6, with D hard to call. Trimming left V 4 bases short and J 5 bases short, with 7 bases between. From germline, CDR1 is SGHDT and CDR2 YYEEEE. This CDR3 contains 11 residues. DNA of the CDR3: TGTGCCAGCAGCGCCGAGGACGAGCAGTACTTC. As protein: CASSAEDEQYF. The whole variable domain, filled in from reference TRBV5-6 and TRBJ2-7, reads DAGVTQSPTHLIKTRGQQVTLRCSPKSGHDTVSWYQQALGQGPQFIFQYYEEEERQRGNFPDRFSGHQFPNYSSELNVNALLLGDSALYLCASSAEDEQYFGPGTRLTVT.

This clone was counted only a few times. The V and J genes are TRBV29-1 and TRBJ1-2; tentatively, D is TRBD1 (5 bases). CDR1 is SQVTM, CDR2 ANQGSEA, per germline. The V and J ends lost 0 bases and 4 bases respectively, with 15 bases between them. The CDR3 contains 15 residues. The CDR3 DNA reads as TGCAGCGTTGAAGATGGGCATGGGGCCTTCTATGGCTACACCTTC. As protein: CSVEDGHGAFYGYTF.

This chain connects TRBV27 to TRBJ2-3, with TRBD2 identical over 8 bases. The V gene end was trimmed by 0 bases and the J gene end by 0 bases; junction bases not matched to a gene: 8. Germline loops: CDR1 MNHEY, CDR2 SMNVEV (reference sequence). CDR3 length: 18 amino acids. CDR3 loop: CASSLSGGGTPSTDTQYF. CDR3 in DNA: TGTGCCAGCAGTTTATCCGGGGGGGGCACTCCAAGCACAGATACGCAGTATTTT.

The gene calls are TRBV7-9 and TRBJ2-5; D unclear. CDR1 is SEHNR, CDR2 FQNEAQ, per germline (reference sequence). This CDR3 comprises 12 residues. V lost 5 bases, J lost 5 bases, and 9 bases lay in between. The CDR3 nucleotides are TGTGCCAGCAGCATAGTTACCGAGACCCAGTACTTC. This codes for CASSIVTETQYF.

The gene calls are TRBV6-1 and TRBJ1-5; the D is unclear. The CDR3 is 14 amino acids. Trimming removed 4 bases from V and 5 bases from J, with 12 bases in between. CDR1 and CDR2 from the germline V gene are MNHNS and SASEGT. In DNA, the CDR3 is TGTGCCAGCAGTGCTGTCGGCTGGGATCAGCCCCAGCATTTT. It encodes CASSAVGWDQPQHF.

CDR3 nucleotides: TGTGCCAGCAGCCCGCGGGGGGGCACAGATACGCAGTATTTT. This codes for CASSPRGGTDTQYF. The V call is TRBV7-6, the J call TRBJ2-3; TRBD2 matches 8 bases. Losses at the gene ends were 5 bases for V and 1 base for J; bases not matched to a gene: 2. This CDR3 spans 14 amino acids. Germline V lookup: CDR1 SGHVS, CDR2 FNYEAQ.